This is a list of T cell receptor beta chains from one sample in a study of regulatory and conventional T cells in RAG deficiency. Only in-frame clones appear in the TCRdb table, and some are missing; sequencing was by immunoSEQ multiplex PCR. The sample shows some 7,700 clones, 85% to 95% of them seen only once. The same data also contributed to another study, on regulatory T cells.

Sequenced: CD127- CD25+ CD4+ Tregs sorted from blood. These TCRs come from a human donor in good health. Both conserved end residues are part of each CDR3. D genes are given only for firm matches. Only part of the rows carry a size: once, few, many, or a class if the clone is expanded.

>15|.|.|TRBV6-5|TRBJ1-1
CASSLPGSRNTEAFF
TGTGCCAGCAGTTTGCCGGGGTCCAGGAACACTGAAGCTTTCTTT
>15|.|once|TRBV5-6|TRBJ1-2
CASSPWTVANYGYTF
TGTGCCAGCAGCCCATGGACAGTCGCTAACTATGGCTACACCTTC
>18|TRBD1|.|TRBV14|TRBJ1-3
CASSQRPLLHRGANTIYF
TGTGCCAGCAGCCAAAGGCCCCTTCTCCACAGGGGAGCAAACACCATATATTTT
>14|.|.|TRBV2|TRBJ2-2
CASSWEKNTGELFF
TGTGCCAGCTCGTGGGAGAAGAACACCGGGGAGCTGTTTTTT
>15|.|.|TRBV9|TRBJ2-5
CASSTRGGAQETQYF
TGTGCCAGCAGCACGAGGGGGGGGGCCCAAGAGACCCAGTACTTC
>16|.|.|TRBV5-1|TRBJ1-4
CASSPTVGAINEKLFF
TGCGCCAGCAGCCCTACGGTGGGGGCCATTAATGAAAAACTGTTTTTT
>16|TRBD1|.|TRBV6-6|TRBJ1-2
CASSYPRTGGSYGYTF
TGTGCCAGCAGTTATCCTCGGACAGGGGGCAGCTATGGCTACACCTTC
>13|.|.|TRBV5-1|TRBJ1-2
CASGPRGHYGYTF
TGCGCCAGTGGACCCAGGGGCCACTATGGCTACACCTTC
>15|TRBD1|.|TRBV18|TRBJ2-3
CASSPTGQGTDTQYF
TGTGCCAGCTCACCAACCGGACAGGGCACAGATACGCAGTATTTT
>14|.|.|TRBV9|TRBJ2-2
CASSVVEYTGELFF
TGTGCCAGCAGCGTGGTGGAGTACACCGGGGAGCTGTTTTTT
>17|TRBD2|.|TRBV5-1|TRBJ2-7
CASSWMHSSGRLNEQYF
TGCGCCAGCAGCTGGATGCATTCTAGCGGGAGGTTGAACGAGCAGTACTTC
>16|TRBD2|.|TRBV29-1|TRBJ2-1
CSVEFLAGGNNNEQFF
TGCAGCGTTGAATTCCTAGCGGGGGGCAATAACAATGAGCAGTTCTTC
>17|.|.|TRBV6-1|TRBJ1-6
CASSGTVPTAKFSPLHF
TGTGCCAGCAGTGGGACAGTACCTACTGCGAAATTTTCACCCCTCCACTTT
>15|.|.|TRBV9|TRBJ2-2
CASSVGGHSMGELFF
TGTGCCAGCAGCGTAGGAGGACATTCCATGGGGGAGCTGTTTTTT
>14|.|once|TRBV5-6|TRBJ2-1
CASRLGLYYNEQFF
TGTGCCAGCAGGCTGGGACTGTATTACAATGAGCAGTTCTTC
>11|.|.|TRBV6-6|TRBJ1-5
CASRSNQPQHF
TGTGCCAGCAGGAGTAATCAGCCCCAGCATTTT
>15|TRBD2|.|TRBV15|TRBJ2-7
CATSRVRLAGYEQYF
TGTGCCACCAGCAGAGTACGGCTAGCGGGCTACGAGCAGTACTTC
>16|TRBD2|.|TRBV11-2|TRBJ2-7
CASSFLGLAASYEQYF
TGTGCCAGCAGCTTCCTCGGACTAGCGGCAAGTTACGAGCAGTACTTC
>15|TRBD1|once|TRBV18|TRBJ1-2
CASSPGTGLNYGYTF
TGTGCCAGCTCACCCGGGACAGGATTAAACTATGGCTACACCTTC
>14|.|once|TRBV2|TRBJ2-7
CASSVEASSYEQYF
TGTGCCAGCAGTGTGGAGGCAAGCTCCTACGAGCAGTACTTC
>13|.|.|TRBV19|TRBJ1-1
CASSTGRDTEAFF
TGTGCCAGTAGTACAGGGAGGGACACTGAAGCTTTCTTT
>12|.|.|TRBV5-1|TRBJ1-2
CASSQGAYGYTF
TGCGCCAGCAGCCAAGGAGCCTATGGCTACACCTTC
>15|TRBD1|.|TRBV9|TRBJ1-2
CASSVGGQGGYGYTF
TGTGCCAGCAGCGTAGGGGGACAGGGAGGCTATGGCTACACCTTC
>14|TRBD2|.|TRBV19|TRBJ2-7
CASSAPGTRNEQYF
TGTGCCAGTAGTGCTCCCGGGACTAGGAACGAGCAGTACTTC
>13|TRBD1|.|TRBV6-1|TRBJ2-5
CASSRQGQETQYF
TGTGCCAGCAGTCGACAGGGGCAAGAGACCCAGTACTTC
>16|TRBD1|.|TRBV7-6|TRBJ2-2
CASSPPGQGATGELFF
TGTGCCAGCAGCCCACCGGGACAGGGGGCCACCGGGGAGCTGTTTTTT
>18|TRBD1|.|TRBV4-1|TRBJ1-1
CASSQPPSWDRAYTEAFF
TGCGCCAGCAGCCAGCCCCCGAGCTGGGACAGGGCGTACACTGAAGCTTTCTTT
>15|.|.|TRBV7-9|TRBJ2-7
CASSFLQGKSYEQYF
TGTGCCAGCAGCTTCCTCCAGGGGAAGTCCTACGAGCAGTACTTC
>16|TRBD1|.|TRBV6-6|TRBJ1-1
CASSYDRAGLNTEAFF
TGTGCCAGCAGTTACGACAGGGCAGGGTTGAACACTGAAGCTTTCTTT
>14|TRBD2|.|TRBV9|TRBJ2-3
CASSTSGSTDTQYF
TGTGCCAGCAGCACTAGCGGGAGCACAGATACGCAGTATTTT
>12|.|.|TRBV11-2|TRBJ1-2
CASSLGNYGYTF
TGTGCCAGCAGCTTGGGCAACTATGGCTACACCTTC